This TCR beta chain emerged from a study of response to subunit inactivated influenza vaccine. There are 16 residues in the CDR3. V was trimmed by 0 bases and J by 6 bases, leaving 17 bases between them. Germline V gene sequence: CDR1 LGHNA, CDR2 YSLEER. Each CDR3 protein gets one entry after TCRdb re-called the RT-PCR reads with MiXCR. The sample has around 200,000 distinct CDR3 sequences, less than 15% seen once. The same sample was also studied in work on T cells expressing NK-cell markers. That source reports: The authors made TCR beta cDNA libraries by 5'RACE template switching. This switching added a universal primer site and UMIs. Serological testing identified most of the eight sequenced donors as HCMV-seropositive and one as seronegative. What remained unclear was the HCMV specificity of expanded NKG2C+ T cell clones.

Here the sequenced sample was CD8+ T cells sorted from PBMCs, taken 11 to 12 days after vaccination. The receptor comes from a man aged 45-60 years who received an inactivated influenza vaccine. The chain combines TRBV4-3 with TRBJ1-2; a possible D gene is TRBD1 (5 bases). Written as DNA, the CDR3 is TGCGCCAGCAGCCAAGATCGGGGAGGGGCACCGGATGGCTACACCTTC. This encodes CASSQDRGGAPDGYTF.